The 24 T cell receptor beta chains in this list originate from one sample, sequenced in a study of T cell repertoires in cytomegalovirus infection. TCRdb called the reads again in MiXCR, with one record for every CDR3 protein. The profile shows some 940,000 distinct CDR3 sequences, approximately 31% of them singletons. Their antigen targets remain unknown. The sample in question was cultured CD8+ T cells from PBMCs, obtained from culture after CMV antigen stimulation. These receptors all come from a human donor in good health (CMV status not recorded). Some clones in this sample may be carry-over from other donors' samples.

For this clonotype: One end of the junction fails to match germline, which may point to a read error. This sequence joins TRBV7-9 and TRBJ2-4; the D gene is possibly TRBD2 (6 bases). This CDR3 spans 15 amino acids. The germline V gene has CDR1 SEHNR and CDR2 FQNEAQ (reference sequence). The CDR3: CANSLTRGGWNIQYF. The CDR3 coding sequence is TGTGCCAACAGCTTAACGCGGGGCGGTTGGAACATTCAGTACTTC.

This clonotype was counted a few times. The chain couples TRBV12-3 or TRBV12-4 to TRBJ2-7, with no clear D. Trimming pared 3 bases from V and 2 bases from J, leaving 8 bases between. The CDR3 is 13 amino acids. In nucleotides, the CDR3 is TGTGCCAGCAGTTTTGGTCTTCCCTACGAGCAGTACGTC. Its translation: CASSFGLPYEQYV.

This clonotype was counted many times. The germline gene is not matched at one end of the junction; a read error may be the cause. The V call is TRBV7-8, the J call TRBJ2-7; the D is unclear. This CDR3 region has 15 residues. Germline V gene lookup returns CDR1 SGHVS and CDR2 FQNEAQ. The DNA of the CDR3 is TGTGCCAGCACCTTACAAAGCGCTTTCTCTTACGAGCAGTACTTC. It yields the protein CASTLQSAFSYEQYF.

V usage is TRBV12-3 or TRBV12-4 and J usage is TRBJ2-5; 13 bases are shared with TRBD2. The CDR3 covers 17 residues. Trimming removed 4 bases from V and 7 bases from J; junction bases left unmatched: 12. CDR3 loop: CASSSPGTSGTSRTQYF. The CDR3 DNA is TGTGCCAGCAGTTCACCAGGGACTAGCGGGACCTCCCGGACCCAGTACTTC.

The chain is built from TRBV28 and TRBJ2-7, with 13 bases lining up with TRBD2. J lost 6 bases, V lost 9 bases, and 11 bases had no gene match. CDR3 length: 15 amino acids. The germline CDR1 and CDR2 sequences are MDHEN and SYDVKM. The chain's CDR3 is CASRGLAGVLGEQYV. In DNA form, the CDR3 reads TGTGCCAGTCGAGGACTAGCGGGGGTTTTGGGCGAGCAGTACGTC.

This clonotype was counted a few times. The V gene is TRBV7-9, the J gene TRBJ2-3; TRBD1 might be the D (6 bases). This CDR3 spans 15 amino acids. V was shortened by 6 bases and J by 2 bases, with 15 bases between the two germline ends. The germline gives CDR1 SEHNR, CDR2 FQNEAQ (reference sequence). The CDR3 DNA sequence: TGTGCCAGCAGAGCCACCGCAGGGGTCACAGATACGCAGTATTTT. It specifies CASRATAGVTDTQYF.

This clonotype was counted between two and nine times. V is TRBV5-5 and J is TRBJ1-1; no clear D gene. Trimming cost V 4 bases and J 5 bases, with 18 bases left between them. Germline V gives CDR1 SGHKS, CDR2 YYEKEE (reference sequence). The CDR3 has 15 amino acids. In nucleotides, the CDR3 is TGTGCCAGCAGCCTCCGGACTGCTCGCCGGACTGAAGCTTTCTTT. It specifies CASSLRTARRTEAFF.

The CDR3 nucleotides read TGTGCCAGCAGTGAAATGTTCAGCACTGAAGCTTTCTTT. Translated: CASSEMFSTEAFF. The chain couples TRBV2 to TRBJ1-1; D is uncertain. Germline CDR1 and CDR2: SNHLY and FYNNEI. Trimming took 2 bases from V and 4 from J, leaving 8 bases between them. This CDR3 has 13 amino acids.

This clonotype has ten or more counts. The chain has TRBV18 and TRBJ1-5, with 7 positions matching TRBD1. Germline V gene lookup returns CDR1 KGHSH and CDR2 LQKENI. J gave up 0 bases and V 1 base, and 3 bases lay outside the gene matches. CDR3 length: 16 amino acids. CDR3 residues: CASSPHRGYSNQPQHF. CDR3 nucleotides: TGTGCCAGCTCACCACACAGGGGCTATAGCAATCAGCCCCAGCATTTT.

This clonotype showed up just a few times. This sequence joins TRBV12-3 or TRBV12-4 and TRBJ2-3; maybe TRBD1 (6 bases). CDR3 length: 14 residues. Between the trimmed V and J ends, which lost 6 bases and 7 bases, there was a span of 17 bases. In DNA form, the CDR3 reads TGTGCCAGCAGCTTATCTCCAGGGGTTCATACGCAGTATTTT. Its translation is CASSLSPGVHTQYF.

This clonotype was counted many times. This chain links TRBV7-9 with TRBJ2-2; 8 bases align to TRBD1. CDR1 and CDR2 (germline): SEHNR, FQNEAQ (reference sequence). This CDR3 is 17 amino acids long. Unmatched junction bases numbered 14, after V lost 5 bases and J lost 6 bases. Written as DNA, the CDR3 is TGTGCCAGCAGCGGACAGGACAGGGCCCATACACCCGGGGAGCTGTTTTTT. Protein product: CASSGQDRAHTPGELFF.

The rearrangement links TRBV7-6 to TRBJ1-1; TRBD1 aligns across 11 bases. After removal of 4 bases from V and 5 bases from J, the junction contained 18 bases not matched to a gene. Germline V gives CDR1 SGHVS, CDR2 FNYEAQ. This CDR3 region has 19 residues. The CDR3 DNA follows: TGTGCCAGCAGCTCTTCAAAACCCCTGGACAGGGGGCGAGAAACTGAAGCTTTCTTT. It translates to CASSSSKPLDRGRETEAFF.

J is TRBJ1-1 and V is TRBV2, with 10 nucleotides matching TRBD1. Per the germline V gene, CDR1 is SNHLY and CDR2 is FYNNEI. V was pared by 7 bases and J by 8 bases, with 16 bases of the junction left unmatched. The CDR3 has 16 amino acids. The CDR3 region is CASKDDRGRRISEAFF. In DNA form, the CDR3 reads TGTGCCAGCAAAGACGACAGGGGGCGCCGGATAAGCGAAGCTTTCTTT.

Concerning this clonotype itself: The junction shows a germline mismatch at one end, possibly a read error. In DNA form, the CDR3 reads TGTGCCGGCAGTTTCTTGGGGGACAGTAACACCGGGGAGCTGTTTTTT. Translated, it gives CAGSFLGDSNTGELFF. The rearrangement joins TRBV27 to TRBJ2-2, with TRBD1 matching 7 bases. The CDR3 has 16 amino acids. Looked up from germline, CDR1 is MNHEY and CDR2 is SMNVEV (reference sequence).

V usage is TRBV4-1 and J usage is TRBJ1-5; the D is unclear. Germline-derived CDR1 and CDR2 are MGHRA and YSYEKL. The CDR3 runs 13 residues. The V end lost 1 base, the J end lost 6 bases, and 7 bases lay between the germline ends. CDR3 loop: CASSQATPQPQHF. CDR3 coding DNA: TGCGCCAGCAGCCAAGCAACACCTCAGCCCCAGCATTTT.

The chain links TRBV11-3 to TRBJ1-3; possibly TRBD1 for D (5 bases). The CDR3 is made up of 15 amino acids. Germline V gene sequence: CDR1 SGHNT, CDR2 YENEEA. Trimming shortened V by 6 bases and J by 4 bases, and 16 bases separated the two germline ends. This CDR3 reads CASSSPGARGNTIYF. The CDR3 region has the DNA TGTGCCAGCAGTTCTCCCGGGGCGCGAGGAAACACCATATATTTT.

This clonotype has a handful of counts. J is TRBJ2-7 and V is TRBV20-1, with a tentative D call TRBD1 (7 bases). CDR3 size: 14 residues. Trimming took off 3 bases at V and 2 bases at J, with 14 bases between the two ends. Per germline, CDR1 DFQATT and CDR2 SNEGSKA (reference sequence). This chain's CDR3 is CSASGGTVTYEQYF. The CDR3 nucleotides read TGCAGTGCTAGTGGAGGGACAGTTACCTACGAGCAGTACTTC.

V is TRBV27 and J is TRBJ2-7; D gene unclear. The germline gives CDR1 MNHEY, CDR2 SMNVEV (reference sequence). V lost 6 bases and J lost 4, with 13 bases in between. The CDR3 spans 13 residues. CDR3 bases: TGTGCCAGCAGCCACTCCCGGGTATACGAGCAGTACTTC. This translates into CASSHSRVYEQYF.

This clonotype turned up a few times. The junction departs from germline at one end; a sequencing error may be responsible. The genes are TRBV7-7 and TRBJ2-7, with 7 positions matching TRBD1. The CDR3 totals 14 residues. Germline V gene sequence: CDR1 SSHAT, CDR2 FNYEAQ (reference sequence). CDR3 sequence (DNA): TGTGCTAGCAGCCCGAACAGGGGTTCCTACGAGCAGTACTTC. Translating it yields CASSPNRGSYEQYF.

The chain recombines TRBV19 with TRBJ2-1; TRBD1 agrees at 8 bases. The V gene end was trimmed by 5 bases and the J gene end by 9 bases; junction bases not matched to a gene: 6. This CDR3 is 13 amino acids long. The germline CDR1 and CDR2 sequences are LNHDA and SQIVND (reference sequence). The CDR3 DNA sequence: TGTGCCAGTAGTGCCTCGACAGGGGCTGAGCAGTTCTTC. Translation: CASSASTGAEQFF.

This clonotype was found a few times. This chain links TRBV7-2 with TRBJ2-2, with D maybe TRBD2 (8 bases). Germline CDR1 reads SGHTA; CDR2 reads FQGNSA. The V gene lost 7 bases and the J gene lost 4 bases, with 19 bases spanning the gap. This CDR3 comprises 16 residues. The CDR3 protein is CASTGRGDRTTGELFF. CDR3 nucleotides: TGTGCCAGCACCGGGAGGGGGGACAGAACCACCGGGGAGCTGTTTTTT.

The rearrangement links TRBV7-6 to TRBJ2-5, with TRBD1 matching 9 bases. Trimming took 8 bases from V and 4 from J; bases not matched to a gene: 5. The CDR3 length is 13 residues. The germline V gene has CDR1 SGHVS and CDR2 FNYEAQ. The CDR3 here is CASDRGLGETQYF. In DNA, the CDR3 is TGTGCCAGCGACAGGGGGTTGGGAGAGACCCAGTACTTC.

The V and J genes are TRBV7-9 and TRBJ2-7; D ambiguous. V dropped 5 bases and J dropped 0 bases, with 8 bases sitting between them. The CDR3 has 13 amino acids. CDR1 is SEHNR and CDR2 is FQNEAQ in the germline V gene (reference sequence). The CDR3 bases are TGTGCCAGCAGCCCTAGAACCTCCTACGAGCAGTACGTC. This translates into CASSPRTSYEQYV.

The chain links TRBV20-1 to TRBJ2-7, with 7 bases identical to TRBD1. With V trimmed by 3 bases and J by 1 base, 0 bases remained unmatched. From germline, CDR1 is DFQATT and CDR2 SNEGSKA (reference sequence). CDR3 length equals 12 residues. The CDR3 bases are TGCAGTGCTAGGGGACAGTCCTACGAGCAGTACTTC. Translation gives CSARGQSYEQYF.